This T cell receptor beta chain was identified during a study of blood T cells in healthy people across ages (dated by TCRdb to 2015 to 2017). Study-level background: In model experiments, template switching captured roughly one uniquely barcoded TCR beta cDNA molecule for every two T cells. The donors were split into four age groups: young (average about 15 years), middle-aged (over 35), aged (more than 60) and long-lived (over 80). The study analyzed two additional independent replicas of 1 million unique cDNA reads from the same blood draw for two donors, one aged 18 to 30 and one aged 80 or older. To avoid experimental bias, donors of different ages were randomly spread across the sequencing lanes. To track age-related changes in TCR beta repertoire diversity, the study relied on deep sequencing normalized with unique cDNA molecular identifiers. The research as a whole found: Estimates of total diversity based on one million sequenced T cells were regarded as lower bounds and as underestimates. The percentage of naive T cells measured by flow cytometry correlated strongly with observed TCR beta diversity. Compared with the aged group, the long-lived group had more naive CD4+ T cells, fewer expanded clones and increased TCR diversity, a pattern suggesting age selection. Because the CMV infection status of the donors was unknown, age-related changes in expanded clonotypes may potentially have been confounded. Observed TCR beta diversity per million T cells fell roughly linearly with age, and a significant reduction was already apparent by age around 39. Since profiling was done on bulk unsorted PBMCs, naive and antigen-experienced compartments could not be conclusively compared.

The CDR3, from cysteine to phenylalanine, totals 13 residues. Only the CDR3 DNA is retained, 39 bases long and in frame from the first base. Library generation was performed with 5' RACE. Sequenced using an Illumina HiSeq 2500. A second PCR of roughly 6 to 11 cycles was run with a J-beta primer mix and a sample-barcoded 5' primer. A unique molecular identifier was introduced onto each TCR beta cDNA molecule by a template-switch 5' adaptor carrying 12 random nucleotides. Each sample yielded at least 2.5 million CDR3-containing paired-end reads. First-strand cDNA was synthesized from all RNA with the Mint cDNA synthesis kit, primed by a TRBC-specific oligonucleotide. Following uracil-DNA glycosylase treatment, a first 18-cycle PCR with universal primers M1SS and BC2_uni_R was performed on all cDNA. Per the source publication's procedure: Each sample was normalized by randomly selecting 1 million high-quality reads, each carrying a distinct molecular identifier. Reads sharing molecular identifiers were discarded rather than binned into consensus sequences. MiTCR, with a Q25 quality threshold and the strictest error-elimination algorithm, was used for CDR3 identification, clonotype clustering and error correction. Lower-bound total TCR beta diversity was estimated with a nonparametric unseen species model using Euler transformation. TCRdb reanalyzed the raw reads on its own, using fastp at Q25 for trimming and MiXCR for clone calling, and kept in-frame beta chains. Each CDR3 protein gets just one entry, which takes the most common genes and DNA from the rows behind it. These V and J calls originate from TCRdb's pipeline instead of the authors' own analysis. The sample table contains roughly 1,500,000 distinct CDR3 sequences; only one count was recorded for about 40% of them. The ten largest clonotypes hold 7.9% of the sample.

This clonotype was counted only a few times. This clone's antigen is unknown. No base quality information exists; no much larger clone differs at one position. The roughly 38 donors, aged about 6 to 90 years, were systemically healthy Caucasian individuals from Russia. Roughly 10 milliliters of peripheral blood were drawn from each donor into EDTA-treated Vacutainer tubes. Ficoll-Paque density-gradient centrifugation was used to isolate PBMCs, with at least 6 million obtained per sample. Trizol reagent was used to extract total RNA from PBMCs, with at least 5 micrograms per sample. Naive CD45RAhigh/CD27high T cell percentages were measured by flow cytometry on a PBMC aliquot from every donor.

Sequencing was carried out using blood. This clonotype originated in a woman younger than 35 in good health. This sequence uses TRBV21-1 and TRBJ2-1. TRBV21-1 corresponds to a pseudogene. This receptor carries the CDR3 CASRCYSYNEQFF. Read as DNA, the sequence is TGTGCCAGCAGATGCTACTCCTACAATGAGCAGTTCTTC.